The 10 T cell receptor beta chains reported below all come from one sample, sequenced in a study of cytomegalovirus exposure and HLA in healthy donors. Primers included in the PCR were 60 Vbeta and 13 Jbeta primers. The method was immunoSEQ multiplex PCR; TCRdb's version includes in-frame clones alone and lacks a portion of them. The repertoire includes 99,000 or so clones, under 80% of them detected once, and approximately 8.6% sits in the top ten. Sequences were obtained from PBMCs. These receptor sequences come from a woman aged 40 to 49 in good health and CMV-seropositive.

This rearrangement joins TRBV6-6 to TRBJ2-7; 9 bases line up with TRBD1. Losses at the gene ends were 5 bases for V and 1 base for J; bases not matched to a gene: 0. Germline CDR1 is MNHNY and CDR2 is SVGAGI (reference sequence). There are 13 residues in the CDR3. This chain's CDR3 is CASSGQGSYEQYF. Here the CDR3 DNA reads TGTGCCAGCAGTGGACAGGGGTCCTACGAGCAGTACTTC.

This clone appeared a few times. The chain links TRBV12-5 to TRBJ2-1; tentative D call: TRBD2 (7 bases). In germline, CDR1 is LGHNT, CDR2 FRNRAP. Between the trimmed V and J ends, which lost 0 bases and 7 bases, there was a span of 16 bases. The CDR3 runs to 16 residues. The CDR3 protein is CASGLVLGGLMNEQFF. The CDR3 region has the DNA TGTGCTAGTGGTTTGGTTTTGGGGGGGCTTATGAATGAGCAGTTCTTC. Combining the CDR3 with reference TRBV12-5 and TRBJ2-1 gives the whole variable domain DARVTQTPRHKVTEMGQEVTMRCQPILGHNTVFWYRQTMMQGLELLAYFRNRAPLDDSGMPKDRFSAEMPDATLATLKIQPSEPRDSAVYFCASGLVLGGLMNEQFFGPGTRLTVL.

This clone occurred a few times. The chain employs TRBV29-1 and TRBJ1-2; the match to TRBD1 covers 8 bases. Germline CDR1 is SQVTM and CDR2 is ANQGSEA. This CDR3 has 12 amino acids. V dropped 6 bases and J dropped 6; count of bases not matched to a gene: 6. The CDR3 DNA is TGCAGCGTCACACAGGGGGGAGATGGCTACACCTTC. Its translation is CSVTQGGDGYTF.

The chain combines TRBV28 with TRBJ2-7, with a weak D call TRBD1 (5 bases). Trimming stripped 1 base from V and 5 bases from J, with 18 bases between. This CDR3 region has 16 residues. Looked up from germline, CDR1 is MDHEN and CDR2 is SYDVKM. CDR3 DNA: TGTGCCAGCAGTTTATATGGGCCAGGGAAGTTTCACGAGCAGTACTTC. Amino acid sequence: CASSLYGPGKFHEQYF.

This chain connects TRBV9 to TRBJ1-1, with 9 nucleotides matching TRBD1. The CDR3 covers 17 residues. Germline CDR1 is SGDLS and CDR2 is YYNGEE. J was trimmed by 1 base and V by 1 base; bases with no gene match: 8. CDR3 amino acids: CASSVTGGAGTNTEAFF. Here the CDR3 DNA reads TGTGCCAGCAGCGTAACAGGGGGCGCAGGGACGAACACTGAAGCTTTCTTT.

The chain uses TRBV27 and TRBJ2-7; D call uncertain. The V end was cut by 0 bases, the J end by 4 bases, with 19 bases between. This CDR3 region has 17 residues. Germline V gene sequence: CDR1 MNHEY, CDR2 SMNVEV (reference sequence). The CDR3 loop is CASSLSRRTYLAYEQYF. The CDR3 DNA follows: TGTGCCAGCAGTTTATCTCGGAGAACCTATCTCGCGTACGAGCAGTACTTC.

This clone was picked up a small number of times. The V call is TRBV11-2, the J call TRBJ2-7; D gene uncertain. The V end lost 1 base, the J end lost 1 base, and 11 bases lay between the germline ends. Germline-derived CDR1 and CDR2 are SGHAT and FQNNGV. This CDR3 is 15 amino acids long. The CDR3 spells CASSLVSGPSYEQYF. In DNA form, the CDR3 reads TGTGCCAGCAGCTTAGTGAGTGGTCCTTCCTACGAGCAGTACTTC.

CDR3 sequence (DNA): TGTGCCAGCAGACCCTTTAGCGGGATGAGCACAGATACGCAGTATTTT. This codes for CASRPFSGMSTDTQYF. The chain recombines TRBV28 with TRBJ2-3, with TRBD2 matching over 8 bases. V lost 6 bases and J lost 0; bases outside the gene matches: 8. Germline values: CDR1 MDHEN, CDR2 SYDVKM. The CDR3 contains 16 residues. Complete variable domain (other parts from reference TRBV28 and TRBJ2-3): DVKVTQSSRYLVKRTGEKVFLECVQDMDHENMFWYRQDPGLGLRLIYFSYDVKMKEKGDIPEGYSVSREKKERFSLILESASTNQTSMYLCASRPFSGMSTDTQYFGPGTRLTVL.

The CDR3: CASSLFLAANEQFF. In DNA, the CDR3 is TGTGCCAGCAGTTTATTCCTAGCGGCAAATGAGCAGTTCTTC. The rearrangement joins TRBV28 to TRBJ2-1; 7 bases agree with TRBD2. Trimming took 1 base from V and 7 from J; bases not matched to a gene: 4. Per the germline V gene, CDR1 is MDHEN and CDR2 is SYDVKM. The CDR3 spans 14 residues.

The chain links TRBV28 to TRBJ1-2, with TRBD1 identical over 7 bases. The CDR3 extends over 14 amino acids. From germline, CDR1 is MDHEN and CDR2 SYDVKM. The V gene end was trimmed by 10 bases and the J gene end by 4 bases; junction bases not matched to a gene: 12. CDR3 amino acids: CATTRQGPVYGYTF. The CDR3 bases are TGTGCCACCACACGACAGGGCCCAGTCTATGGCTACACCTTC.